This paragraph reports one T cell receptor (beta chain). Its antigen is still unknown. These data are taken from a study of cytomegalovirus exposure and HLA in healthy donors. Overall study findings and caveats: V- and J-gene trimming of TCR beta was linked (in a later analysis) to a missense DCLRE1C variant. Most CMV-associated TCR beta chains were later found to appear HLA-restricted. A later analysis reported that several of the most significant clusters appeared to be linked to common viral pathogens, among them Epstein-Barr virus.

From germline, CDR1 is MGHDK and CDR2 SYGVNS. The CDR3 is made up of 14 amino acids. J lost 1 base, V lost 10 bases, and 4 bases had no gene match. The primer mix had 60 Vbeta and 13 Jbeta primers. The table came from immunoSEQ multiplex PCR; TCRdb's copy has only in-frame clones and leaves some out. The repertoire consists of about 120,000 clones, with 75% to 85% occurring once and the leading ten covering around 2.5%. This cohort consisted of healthy bone marrow donors. V and J are TRBV25-1 and TRBJ2-3; 11 bases agree with TRBD2. Material for sequencing was PBMCs. The source is a man aged 25-40 years in good health and CMV-seronegative. This chain's CDR3 is CATETSGGTDTQYF. In DNA, the CDR3 is TGTGCCACCGAGACTAGCGGGGGCACAGATACGCAGTATTTT. Combining the CDR3 with reference TRBV25-1 and TRBJ2-3 gives the whole variable domain EADIYQTPRYLVIGTGKKITLECSQTMGHDKMYWYQQDPGMELHLIHYSYGVNSTEKGDLSSESTVSRIRTEHFPLTLESARPSHTSQYLCATETSGGTDTQYFGPGTRLTVL.